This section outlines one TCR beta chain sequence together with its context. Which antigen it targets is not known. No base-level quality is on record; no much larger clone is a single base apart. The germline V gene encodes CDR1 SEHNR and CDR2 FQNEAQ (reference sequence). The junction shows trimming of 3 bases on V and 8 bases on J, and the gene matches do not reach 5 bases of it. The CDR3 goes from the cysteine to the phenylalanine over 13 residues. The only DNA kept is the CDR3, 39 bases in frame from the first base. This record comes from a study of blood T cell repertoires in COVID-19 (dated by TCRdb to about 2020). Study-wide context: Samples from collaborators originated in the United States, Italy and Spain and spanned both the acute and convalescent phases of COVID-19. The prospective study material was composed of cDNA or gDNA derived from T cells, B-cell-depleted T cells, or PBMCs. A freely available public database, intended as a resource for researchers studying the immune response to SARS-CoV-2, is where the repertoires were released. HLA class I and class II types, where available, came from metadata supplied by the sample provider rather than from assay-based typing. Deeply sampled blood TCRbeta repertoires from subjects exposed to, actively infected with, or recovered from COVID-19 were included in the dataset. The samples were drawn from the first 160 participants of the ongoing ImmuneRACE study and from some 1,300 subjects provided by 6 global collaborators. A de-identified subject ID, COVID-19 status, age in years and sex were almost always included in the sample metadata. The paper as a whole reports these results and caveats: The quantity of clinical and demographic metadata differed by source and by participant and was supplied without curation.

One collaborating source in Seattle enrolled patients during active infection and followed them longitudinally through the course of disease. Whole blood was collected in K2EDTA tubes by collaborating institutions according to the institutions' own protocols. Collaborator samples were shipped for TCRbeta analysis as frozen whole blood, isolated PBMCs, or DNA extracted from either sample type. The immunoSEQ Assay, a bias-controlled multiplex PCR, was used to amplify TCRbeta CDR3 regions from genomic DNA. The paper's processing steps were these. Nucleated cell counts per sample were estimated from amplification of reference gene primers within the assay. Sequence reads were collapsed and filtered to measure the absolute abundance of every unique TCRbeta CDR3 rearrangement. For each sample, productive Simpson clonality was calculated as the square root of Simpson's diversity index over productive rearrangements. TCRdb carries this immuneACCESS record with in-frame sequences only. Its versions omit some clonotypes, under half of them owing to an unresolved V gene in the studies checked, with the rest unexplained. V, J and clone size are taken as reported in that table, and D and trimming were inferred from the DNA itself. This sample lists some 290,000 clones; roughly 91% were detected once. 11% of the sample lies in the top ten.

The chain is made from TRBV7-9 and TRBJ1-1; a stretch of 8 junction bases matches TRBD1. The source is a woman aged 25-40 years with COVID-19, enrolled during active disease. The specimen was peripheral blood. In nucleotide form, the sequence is TGTGCCAGCAGCTTCCAGGGGGCATCGGAAGCTTTCTTT. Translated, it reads CASSFQGASEAFF.